The 5 T cell receptor beta chains presented below share a single source sample, sequenced in a study of radiotherapy plus CTLA-4 blockade in lung cancer. Method: immunoSEQ multiplex PCR; TCRdb's copy keeps in-frame clones and lacks some. The sample has 40,000 to 50,000 clones; about 77% are singletons. The material sequenced was peripheral blood, taken from a patient treated with radiotherapy plus ipilimumab. Every receptor here comes from a human donor with non-small cell lung cancer who had stable disease on radiotherapy plus ipilimumab.

There are a few counts of this clone. The chain carries TRBV5-1 and TRBJ1-3; a weak D match, TRBD1 (5 bases). Deletions cut 5 bases from V and 3 bases from J, with 12 bases between. Germline V CDR1 and CDR2: SGHRS, YFSETQ. The CDR3 extends over 14 amino acids. The CDR3 DNA sequence: TGCGCCAGCAGGCCGGGGGGAGGTGGAAACACCATATATTTT. Its translation is CASRPGGGGNTIYF.

The chain uses TRBV19 and TRBJ1-1; D is unresolved. Trimming took off 10 bases at V and 0 bases at J, with 12 bases between the two ends. In germline, CDR1 is LNHDA, CDR2 SQIVND (reference sequence). The CDR3 totals 13 residues. The CDR3 is CATVGELNTEAFF. CDR3 in DNA: TGTGCCACCGTCGGGGAATTGAACACTGAAGCTTTCTTT.

For this clone: Sequence at one end of the junction differs from germline and may be a read error. The rearrangement joins TRBV18 to TRBJ1-1; D gene unclear. The germline gives CDR1 KGHSH, CDR2 LQKENI. The CDR3 covers 15 residues. The CDR3 DNA sequence: TGTGCCAGCTCACCACCGGTGGCTTCGAACGCTGAAGCTTTCTTT. This codes for CASSPPVASNAEAFF.

Points on this clone: Other DNA sequences in this specimen translate into the identical CDR3. V and J are TRBV15 and TRBJ1-5, with D possibly TRBD1 on 5 matching bases. This CDR3 spans 13 amino acids. V was pared by 2 bases and J by 4 bases, with 6 bases between. Per the germline V gene, CDR1 is LNHNV and CDR2 is YYDKDF (reference sequence). CDR3 loop: CATSRNRNQPQHF. The CDR3 DNA follows: TGTGCCACCAGCAGAAACAGGAATCAGCCCCAGCATTTT.

The chain joins TRBV7-9 to TRBJ2-4, with TRBD1 matching 7 bases. Germline-derived CDR1 and CDR2 are SEHNR and FQNEAQ (reference sequence). The CDR3 is 16 amino acids. The J segment lost 8 bases and the V segment lost 3 bases, leaving 13 bases of the junction unmatched. The CDR3 region has the DNA TGTGCCAGCAGCTTGGGTTCCGTGGGACAGTTCTACATTCAGTACTTC. It is translated as CASSLGSVGQFYIQYF.